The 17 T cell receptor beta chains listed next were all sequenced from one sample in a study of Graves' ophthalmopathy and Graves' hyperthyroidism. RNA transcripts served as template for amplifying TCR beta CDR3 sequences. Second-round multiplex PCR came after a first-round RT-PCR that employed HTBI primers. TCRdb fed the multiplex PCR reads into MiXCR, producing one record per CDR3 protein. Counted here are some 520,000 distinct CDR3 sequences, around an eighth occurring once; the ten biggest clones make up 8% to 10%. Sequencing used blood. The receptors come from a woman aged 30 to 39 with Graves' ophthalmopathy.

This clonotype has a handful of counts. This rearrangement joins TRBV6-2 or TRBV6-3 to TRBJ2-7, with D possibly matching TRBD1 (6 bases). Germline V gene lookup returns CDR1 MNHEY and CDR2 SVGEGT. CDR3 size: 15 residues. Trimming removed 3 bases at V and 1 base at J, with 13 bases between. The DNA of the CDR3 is TGTGCCAGCAGTTATGACCGGGACACTTCCTACGAGCAGTACTTC. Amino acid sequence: CASSYDRDTSYEQYF.

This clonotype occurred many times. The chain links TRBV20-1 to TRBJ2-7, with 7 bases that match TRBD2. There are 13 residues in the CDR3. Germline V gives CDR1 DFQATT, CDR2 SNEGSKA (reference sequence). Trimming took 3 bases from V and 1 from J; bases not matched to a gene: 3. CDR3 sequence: CSARRERSYEQYF. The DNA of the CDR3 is TGCAGTGCTAGGCGGGAGAGGTCCTACGAGCAGTACTTC.

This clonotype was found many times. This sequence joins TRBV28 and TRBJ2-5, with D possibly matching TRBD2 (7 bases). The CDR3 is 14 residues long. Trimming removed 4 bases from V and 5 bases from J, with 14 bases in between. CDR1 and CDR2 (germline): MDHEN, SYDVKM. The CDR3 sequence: CASSSPGRGETQYF. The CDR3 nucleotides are TGTGCCAGCAGTTCCCCGGGGAGGGGGGAGACCCAGTACTTC.

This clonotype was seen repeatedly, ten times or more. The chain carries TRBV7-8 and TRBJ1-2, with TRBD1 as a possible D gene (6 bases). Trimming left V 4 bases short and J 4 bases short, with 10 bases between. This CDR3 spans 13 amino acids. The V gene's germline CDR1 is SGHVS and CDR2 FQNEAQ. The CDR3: CASSSDRRYGYTF. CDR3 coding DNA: TGTGCCAGCAGCTCCGACAGGCGCTATGGCTACACCTTC.

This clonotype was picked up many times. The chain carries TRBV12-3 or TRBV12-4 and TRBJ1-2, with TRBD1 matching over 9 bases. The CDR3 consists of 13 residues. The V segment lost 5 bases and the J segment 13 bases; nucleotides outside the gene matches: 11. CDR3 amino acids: CASSRTDRGLVTF. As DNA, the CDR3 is TGTGCCAGCAGTCGTACGGACAGGGGCTTGGTCACCTTC.

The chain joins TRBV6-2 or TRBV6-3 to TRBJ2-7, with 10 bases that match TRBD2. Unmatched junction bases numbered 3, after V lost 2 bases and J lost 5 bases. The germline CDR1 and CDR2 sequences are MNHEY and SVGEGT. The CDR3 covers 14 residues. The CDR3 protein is CASSYGLAADEQYF. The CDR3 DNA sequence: TGTGCCAGCAGTTACGGACTAGCGGCGGACGAGCAGTACTTC.

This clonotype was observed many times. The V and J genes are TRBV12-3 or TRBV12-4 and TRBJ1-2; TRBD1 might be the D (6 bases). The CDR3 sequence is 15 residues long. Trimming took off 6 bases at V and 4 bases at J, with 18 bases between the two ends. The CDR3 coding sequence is TGTGCCAGCAGCCACTTCCAGGGAGGGGGCTATGGCTACACCTTC. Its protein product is CASSHFQGGGYGYTF.

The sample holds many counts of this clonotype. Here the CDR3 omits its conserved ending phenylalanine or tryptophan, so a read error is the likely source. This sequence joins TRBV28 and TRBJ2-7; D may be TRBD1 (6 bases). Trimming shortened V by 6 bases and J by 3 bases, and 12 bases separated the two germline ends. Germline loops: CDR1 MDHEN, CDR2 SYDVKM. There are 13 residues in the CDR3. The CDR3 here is CASSFTGLYEQYS. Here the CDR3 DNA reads TGTGCCAGCAGCTTTACAGGGCTCTACGAGCAGTACTCC.

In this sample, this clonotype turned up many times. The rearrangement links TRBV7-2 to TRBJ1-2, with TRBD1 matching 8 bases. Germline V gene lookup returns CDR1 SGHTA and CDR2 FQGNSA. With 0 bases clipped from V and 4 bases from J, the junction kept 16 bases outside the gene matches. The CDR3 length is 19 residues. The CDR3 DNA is TGTGCCAGCAGCTTAGCCCTCCGGGACAGGCGAGGACTACCCTATGGCTACACCTTC. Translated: CASSLALRDRRGLPYGYTF.

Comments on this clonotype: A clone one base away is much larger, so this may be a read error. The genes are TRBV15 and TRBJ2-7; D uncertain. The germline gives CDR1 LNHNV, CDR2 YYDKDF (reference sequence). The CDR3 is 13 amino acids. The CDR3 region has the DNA TGTGCCACCAGCAGAGTGGCAGCTTACGAGGAGTACTTC. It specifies CATSRVAAYEEYF.

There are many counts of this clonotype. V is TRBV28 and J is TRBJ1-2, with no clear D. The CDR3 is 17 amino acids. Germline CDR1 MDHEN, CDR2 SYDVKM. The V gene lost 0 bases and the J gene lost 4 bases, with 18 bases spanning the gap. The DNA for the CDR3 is TGTGCCAGCAGTTTATGGGTTGGGGTGCGCAGAAGCTATGGCTACACCTTC. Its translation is CASSLWVGVRRSYGYTF.

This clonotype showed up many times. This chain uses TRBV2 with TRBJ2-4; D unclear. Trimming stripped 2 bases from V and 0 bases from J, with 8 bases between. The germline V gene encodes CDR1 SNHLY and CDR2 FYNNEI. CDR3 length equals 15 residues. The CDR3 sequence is CASSETWLAKNIQYF. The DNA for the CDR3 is TGTGCCAGCAGTGAAACTTGGCTAGCCAAAAACATTCAGTACTTC.

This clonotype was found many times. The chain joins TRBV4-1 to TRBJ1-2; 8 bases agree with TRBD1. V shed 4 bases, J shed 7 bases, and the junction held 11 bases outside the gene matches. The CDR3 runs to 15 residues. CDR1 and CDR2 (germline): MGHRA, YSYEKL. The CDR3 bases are TGCGCCAGCAGCCCGGGGACAGGCCGCCCACCTGGCTACACCTTC. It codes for CASSPGTGRPPGYTF.

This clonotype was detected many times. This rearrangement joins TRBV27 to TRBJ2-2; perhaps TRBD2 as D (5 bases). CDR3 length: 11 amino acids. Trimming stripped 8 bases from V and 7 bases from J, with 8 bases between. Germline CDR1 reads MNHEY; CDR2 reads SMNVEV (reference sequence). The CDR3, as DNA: TGTGCCAGCCACAGCGGCGGGGAGCTGTTTTTT. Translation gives CASHSGGELFF.

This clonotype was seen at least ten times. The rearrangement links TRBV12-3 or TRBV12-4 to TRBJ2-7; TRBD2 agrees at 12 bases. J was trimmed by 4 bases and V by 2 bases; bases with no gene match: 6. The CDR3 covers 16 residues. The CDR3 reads CASSLLAGGTVYEQYF. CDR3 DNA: TGTGCCAGCAGTTTACTAGCGGGGGGGACTGTGTACGAGCAGTACTTC.

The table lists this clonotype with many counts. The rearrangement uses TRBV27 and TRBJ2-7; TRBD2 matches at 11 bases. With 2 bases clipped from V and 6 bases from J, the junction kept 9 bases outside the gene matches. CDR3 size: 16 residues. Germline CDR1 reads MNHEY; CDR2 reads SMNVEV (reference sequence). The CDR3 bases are TGTGCCAGCAGTTTAAGCCTACTAGCGGGAGTGGGCGAGCAGTACTTC. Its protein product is CASSLSLLAGVGEQYF.

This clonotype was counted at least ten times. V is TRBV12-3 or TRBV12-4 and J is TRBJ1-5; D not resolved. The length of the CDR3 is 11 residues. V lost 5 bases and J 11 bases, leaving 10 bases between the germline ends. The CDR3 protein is CASSLNLAQHF. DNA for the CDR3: TGTGCCAGCAGTCTTAATCTGGCCCAGCATTTT.